This TCR beta chain derives from a study of OX40 agonist ivuxolimab in advanced cancers. Background on the study: Hepatocellular carcinoma, melanoma, renal cell or head and neck cancer affected the dose-escalation patients.

Details on this clone: Its cognate antigen is unknown.

Assay: immunoSEQ multiplex PCR; the TCRdb copy retains only in-frame clones and omits some. The sample lists approximately 98,000 clones, 84% occurring once. Findings and caveats of the study: There were, on average, more expanded clones in CD8+ T cells than in CD4+. Low clonal expansion, among the lowest seen, marked partial responders at 0.1-3.0 mg/kg.

Exclusion of a patient followed from autoimmune disease history or systemic immunosuppression. Trimming removed 3 bases at V and 0 bases at J, with 12 bases between. This CDR3 has 15 residues. Germline V gene sequence: CDR1 LNHDA, CDR2 SQIVND (reference sequence). V usage is TRBV19 and J usage is TRBJ2-7, with D perhaps matching TRBD1 or TRBD2 (6 bases each). This receptor was taken from an adult with an advanced solid tumor such as melanoma, head and neck, liver or kidney cancer. Sequencing was performed on CD4+ or CD8+ T cells sorted from blood, taken in a trial of the OX40 agonist ivuxolimab. The CDR3 here is CASSIRWGASYEQYF. The CDR3, as DNA: TGTGCCAGTAGTATTCGATGGGGGGCCTCCTACGAGCAGTACTTC.